These T cell receptor beta chains were read from a single sample in a study of identical twins. In TCRdb, the 5' RACE reads were re-called with MiXCR into one record per CDR3 protein. The table includes approximately 1.8 million distinct CDR3 sequences, under 35% detected once. The sample consisted of cord blood. The source is a newborn girl in good health. Each CDR3 is given with its conserved first and last residue.

v_call,j_call,cdr3_aa
TRBV9,TRBJ1-6,CASALQGGDSPLHF
TRBV7-2,TRBJ1-2,CASSLALGNGYTF
TRBV4-2,TRBJ2-6,CASSFPEGSSGANVLTF
TRBV7-9,TRBJ2-1,CAGSLEAGEQFF
TRBV19,TRBJ2-7,CASSAGLALGEQYF
TRBV9,TRBJ2-1,CASSAHGTTDNEQFF
TRBV4-1,TRBJ1-1,CASSQGAQGGNTEAFF
TRBV7-9,TRBJ1-5,CASSLEQGDQPQHF
TRBV20-1,TRBJ2-7,CSASRDIEQYF
TRBV6-6,TRBJ1-5,CASTSGTGNQPQHF
TRBV12-3/TRBV12-4,TRBJ1-2,CASSLRRGTNYGYTF
TRBV10-3,NA,CAISEGLVAEQYF
TRBV12-3/TRBV12-4,TRBJ2-5,CASYGTQETQYF
TRBV5-1,TRBJ2-7,CASSLVSAGYEQYF
TRBV20-1,TRBJ1-1,CSARDRRGTEAFF
TRBV12-3/TRBV12-4,TRBJ2-3,CASSWGTGGDTQYF
TRBV11-3,TRBJ2-2,CASSSALSMNTGELFF
TRBV6-6,TRBJ2-7,CASMDQAVYEQYF
TRBV2,TRBJ1-5,CASSGVREEQPQHF
TRBV20-1,TRBJ2-1,CSSRASNEQFF
TRBV20-1,TRBJ2-7,CSARGTKNSYEQYF
TRBV12-3/TRBV12-4,TRBJ2-1,CASTPFRSGGNDEQFF
TRBV10-3,TRBJ1-2,CAVRDSILGGYTF
TRBV2,TRBJ2-2,CATTSAPRTGELFF
TRBV5-1,TRBJ2-1,CASSLAGETGGYNEQFF
TRBV3-1,TRBJ2-7,CASSRTSDFYEQYF
TRBV12-3/TRBV12-4,TRBJ1-2,CASSISGTGGLYGYTF
TRBV20-1,TRBJ1-1,CSARPGPDTEAFF
TRBV14,TRBJ2-7,CASSQGAFRYEQYF
TRBV6-5,TRBJ2-1,CASSFPRFF
TRBV28,TRBJ1-6,CASSLSWGYNSPLHF
TRBV7-2,TRBJ2-3,CASSFVGAGSTDTQYF
TRBV7-9,TRBJ2-2,CASSAQGGTGELFF
TRBV5-1,TRBJ2-3,CASSEGLGTDTQYF
TRBV27,TRBJ1-5,CASSPGHHSNQPQHF
TRBV27,TRBJ2-3,CASSLLTSGTLWGTQYF
TRBV9,TRBJ2-1,CASSARGVSYNEQFF
TRBV11-2,TRBJ2-7,CASSVRIAGGTYEQYF
TRBV9,TRBJ2-1,CASSVRTGTSSNEQFF
TRBV2,TRBJ2-7,CASSPERGDEQYF
TRBV11-2,TRBJ2-3,CASSFSGRSGTDTQYF
TRBV27,TRBJ2-1,CAGSSFSGSLRNEQFF
TRBV20-1,TRBJ2-1,CSAIGRVRNNEQFF
TRBV5-1,TRBJ2-1,CASSLVTSGRGNEQFF
TRBV7-2,TRBJ2-7,CASSLRRESHWEQYF
TRBV6-2/TRBV6-3,TRBJ1-5,CASGTGQGNQPQHF